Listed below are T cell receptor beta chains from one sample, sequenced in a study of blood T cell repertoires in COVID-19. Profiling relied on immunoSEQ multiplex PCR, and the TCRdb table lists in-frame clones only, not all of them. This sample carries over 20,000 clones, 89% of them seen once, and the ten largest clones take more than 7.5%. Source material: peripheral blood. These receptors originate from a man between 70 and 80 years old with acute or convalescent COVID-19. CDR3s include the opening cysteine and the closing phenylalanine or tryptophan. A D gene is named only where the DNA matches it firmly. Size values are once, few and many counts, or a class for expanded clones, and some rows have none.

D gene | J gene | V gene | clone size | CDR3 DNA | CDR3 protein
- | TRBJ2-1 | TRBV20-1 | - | TGCAGTGCTAGTAGTCTAGCCAACAATGAGCAGTTCTTC | CSASSLANNEQFF
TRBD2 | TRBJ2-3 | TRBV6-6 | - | TGTGCCAGCAGTCGGGGGGCGGCTAGCGGGAGGGCAGATACGCAGTATTTT | CASSRGAASGRADTQYF
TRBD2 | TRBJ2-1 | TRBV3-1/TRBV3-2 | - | TGTGCCAGCAGCCAACGGGGACTACCGAACGGGGCCTACAATGAGCAGTTCTTC | CASSQRGLPNGAYNEQFF
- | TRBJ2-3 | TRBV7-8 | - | TGTGCCAGCAGCTTAGGACTGAGCACAGATACGCAGTATTTT | CASSLGLSTDTQYF
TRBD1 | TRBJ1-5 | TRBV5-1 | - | TGCGCCAGCAGCTTCGGACAGGGAAGCGGTCAGCCCCAGCATTTT | CASSFGQGSGQPQHF
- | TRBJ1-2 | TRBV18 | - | TGTGCCAGCTCACCGCTTTCAGGGGCTGAGGGCTACACCTTC | CASSPLSGAEGYTF
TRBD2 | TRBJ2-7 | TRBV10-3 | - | TGTGCCATCTCAGGGACTAGCGGGACCTACGAGCAGTACTTC | CAISGTSGTYEQYF
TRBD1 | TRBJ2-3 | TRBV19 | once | TGTGCCAGTAGTCCCAGACAGGGACAAGATACGCAGTATTTT | CASSPRQGQDTQYF
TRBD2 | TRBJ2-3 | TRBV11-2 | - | TGTGCCAGCAGCTTAGGTAGCGGGAGGAGCACAGATACGCAGTATTTT | CASSLGSGRSTDTQYF
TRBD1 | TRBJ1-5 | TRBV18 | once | TGTGCCAGCTCGCGGACAGGGGGCTTAGCGGATCAGCCCCAGCATTTT | CASSRTGGLADQPQHF
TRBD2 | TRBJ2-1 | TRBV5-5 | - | TGTGCCAGCAGCGACCGGGACTACGAAAAGTTCTTC | CASSDRDYEKFF
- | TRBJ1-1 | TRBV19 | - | TGTGCCAGTAGTCCCGGAGGGAGGGGAACTGAAGCTTTCTTT | CASSPGGRGTEAFF
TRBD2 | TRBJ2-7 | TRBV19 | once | TGTGCCAGTAGTAGCGGGAGGGCCAGGTACGAGCAGTACTTC | CASSSGRARYEQYF
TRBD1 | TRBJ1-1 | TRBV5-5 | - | TGTGCCAGCAGCCCTACTGGACAGGGGAACACTGAAGCTTTCTTT | CASSPTGQGNTEAFF
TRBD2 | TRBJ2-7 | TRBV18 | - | TGTGCCAGCCCCCCTGGGGGAATAGCGGGAGTTTACAGCTCCTACGAGCAGTACTTC | CASPPGGIAGVYSSYEQYF
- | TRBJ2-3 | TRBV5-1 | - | TGCGCCAGCAGCTTAGGGGACACCAAAGATACGCAGTATTTT | CASSLGDTKDTQYF
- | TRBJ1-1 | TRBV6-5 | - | TGTGCCAGCAGTCCCCCCCCTCTGGGGCACACTGAAGCTTTCTTT | CASSPPPLGHTEAFF
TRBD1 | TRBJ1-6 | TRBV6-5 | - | TGTGCCAGCAAGGACAGGGAGGATTCACCCCTCCACTTT | CASKDREDSPLHF
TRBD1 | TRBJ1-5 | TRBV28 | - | TGTGCCAGCAGGACAGGGTTTAATCAGCCCCAGCATTTT | CASRTGFNQPQHF
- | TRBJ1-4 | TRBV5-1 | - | TGCGCCAGCAGCTTGGGGGCCTATAAGGAAAAACTGTTTTTT | CASSLGAYKEKLFF
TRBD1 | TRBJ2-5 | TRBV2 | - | TGTGCCAGCAGTCGGACAGGGGGCTACCAAGAGACCCAGTACTTC | CASSRTGGYQETQYF
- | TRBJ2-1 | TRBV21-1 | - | TGTGCCAGCAACCAACACAGGGTTTGGCCGGGGTTCTTC | CASNQHRVWPGFF